This T cell receptor (beta chain) stems from a study of vaccination effects on CD4 cells after COVID-19. Repertoires were generated with immunoSEQ multiplex PCR, while TCRdb's copy carries only in-frame clones and drops some. Of 25,000 to 35,000 clones in the sample, 73% were seen once. ViraFEST assay sequencing came after antigen-specific CD4+ T cells were expanded with viral peptide pools. CD4+ T cells were isolated after nine to ten days of culture. Either the mRNA-1273 or the BNT162b2 vaccine was given to participants as two doses. They grew approximately 2.1 million PBMC in each well, adding 8.5 to 10 IU/ml IL-2 and 8.5 to 10 ug/ml peptides. V lost 1 base, J lost 3 bases, and 3 bases stayed unmatched. Germline V gene lookup returns CDR1 SEHNR and CDR2 FQNEAQ (reference sequence). The CDR3 consists of 15 residues. A remark on this clone: What it recognizes is unknown.

Findings and caveats of the study: Healthy vaccinees had only 1 of 255 vaccine-induced clones cross-react with common cold coronaviruses.

The source was CD4+ T cells from PBMCs cultured with HCoV-NL63 spike peptides, collected after COVID-19 vaccination. This chain connects TRBV7-9 to TRBJ2-3; 8 bases fit TRBD2. The receptor was derived from a human donor who received a COVID-19 vaccine. CDR3 DNA sequence: TGTGCCAGCAGCTTAGGGCTAGCGGGTACAGATACGCAGTATTTT. Translating gives CASSLGLAGTDTQYF.